Detailed here is one TCR beta chain. Trimming cost V 5 bases and J 6 bases; bases outside gene matches: 17. Looked up from germline, CDR1 is LGHNA and CDR2 is YNFKEQ. The CDR3 loop spans 18 amino acids. This sample was taken from a study of CD8 T cells in Susac syndrome. Random hexamers were used to reverse transcribe an amount of roughly 0.5 to 1 ug RNA. TCRdb redid the calling of the immunoSEQ multiplex PCR reads with MiXCR, one entry per CDR3 protein. The sample includes 200,000 or so distinct CDR3 sequences, roughly 92% of them seen just once. The V call is TRBV4-2, the J call TRBJ2-4; 9 bases line up with TRBD2. Source material: CD8+ T cells from PBMCs. This TCR derives from a human donor with multiple sclerosis. CDR3 in amino acids: CASSEGHRREGRRNIQYF. In DNA form, the CDR3 reads TGTGCCAGCAGCGAGGGACATCGGCGGGAGGGGCGGAGAAACATTCAGTACTTC.